This is a list of T cell receptor beta chains from one sample in a study of blood T cells in healthy people across ages. TCRdb passed the 5' RACE reads through MiXCR, listing each CDR3 protein once. The table includes 780,000 or so distinct CDR3 sequences, more than 55% detected once. The material sequenced was blood. The receptors originated from a man aged 35 to 55 in good health. The CDR3 runs from the conserved cysteine through the conserved F or W. A D gene is named only where the DNA matches it firmly. Size is omitted from some rows. Given values are once, few, many or a class for expanded clones.

j_gene	abundance	v_gene	d_gene	CDR3nt	CDR3aa
TRBJ2-1	NA	TRBV20-1	NA	TGCAGTGCTAGTAACCTGGAGCAGTTCTTC	CSASNLEQFF
TRBJ2-4	few	TRBV7-2	TRBD2	TGTGCCAGCAGCCTCAGGGAGGGCAAAAACATTCAGTACTTC	CASSLREGKNIQYF
TRBJ2-3	NA	TRBV9	TRBD2	TGTGCCAGCAGCGTAGGTCCGGGACTAGTGTCAGATACGCAGTATTTT	CASSVGPGLVSDTQYF
TRBJ1-2	NA	TRBV9	TRBD1	TGTGCCAGCAGCGTCCGACAGGGAGACTATGGCTACACCTTC	CASSVRQGDYGYTF
TRBJ2-3	NA	TRBV28	TRBD1	TGTGCCAGCAGTCCCCCGGGACAGACATTTACGCAGTATTTT	CASSPPGQTFTQYF
TRBJ1-1	NA	TRBV2	NA	TGTGCCAGCAGGCCGGGGGCTGTCCAGAACACTGAAGCTTTCTTT	CASRPGAVQNTEAFF
TRBJ1-2	few	TRBV27	TRBD1	TGTGCCAGCAGTTTACGGGACAGAACCTATGGCTACACCTTC	CASSLRDRTYGYTF
TRBJ1-5	few	TRBV6-1	NA	TGTGCCAGCAGTGAAGCGGGTAGACTGCTCAATCAGCCCCAGCATTTT	CASSEAGRLLNQPQHF
TRBJ2-3	NA	TRBV20-1	TRBD2	TGCAGTGCTAGAGATCAGGGGACTAGCGGGAGAAGCACAGATACGCAGTATTTT	CSARDQGTSGRSTDTQYF
TRBJ2-1	NA	TRBV11-1	NA	TGTGCCAGCAGCTTTACGGGTGAGCAGTTCTTC	CASSFTGEQFF
TRBJ2-7	NA	TRBV27	NA	TGTGCCAGCAGTCCCGCGGTGTTCTCCTACGAGCAGTACTTC	CASSPAVFSYEQYF
TRBJ2-5	NA	TRBV5-1	NA	TGCGCCAGCACCCGGGGGCACCAAGAGACCCAGTACTTC	CASTRGHQETQYF
TRBJ1-2	NA	TRBV20-1	TRBD1	TGCAGTGCTACCGGGACAGGGGAAGCCTACACCTTC	CSATGTGEAYTF
TRBJ2-6	few	TRBV11-2	NA	TGTGCCAGCGCATGGGGCAGGGGTACCTCTGGGGCCAACGTCCTGACTTTC	CASAWGRGTSGANVLTF
TRBJ2-3	NA	TRBV7-3	TRBD2	TGTGCCAGCAGCCCCTCTAGCGGGGTAGGTTTGGATACGCAGTATTTT	CASSPSSGVGLDTQYF
TRBJ2-5	few	TRBV2	TRBD2	TGTGCCAGCAGTGATGAGTCCAGGGATGTAACATTGTGGGGACTAGCGGGGGGGCCGGAGACCCAGTACTTC	CASSDESRDVTLWGLAGGPETQYF
TRBJ2-3	NA	TRBV13	TRBD1	TGTGCCAGCAGCCCCCGCGGGACAGGGGGGAACGGGGCAGATACGCAGTATTTT	CASSPRGTGGNGADTQYF
TRBJ2-5	NA	TRBV11-2	NA	TGTGCCAGCAGCTTCGGACACTCCAATGGGGAGACCCAGTACTTC	CASSFGHSNGETQYF
TRBJ1-1	NA	TRBV9	TRBD1	TGTGCCAGCAGCGTTCACCGGGACAGTGAAGCTTTCTTT	CASSVHRDSEAFF
TRBJ2-5	NA	TRBV27	NA	TGTGCCAGCAGTTTAGGGGTGGCAGGGAGGCAAGAGACCCAGTACTTC	CASSLGVAGRQETQYF